Reported below is one TCR beta chain. The source of the sample is a study of CD8+CD57+ T cells in acquired aplastic anemia. Germline V gene data show CDR1 as KGHDR and CDR2 as SFDVKD. This CDR3 region has 16 residues. V was shortened by 4 bases and J by 3 bases, with 15 bases between the two germline ends. Only patients with CD8+CD57+ cell expansion on flow cytometry were chosen for sequencing. The use of genomic DNA as template underpinned the TCR beta VDJ and CDR3 profiling. MiXCR, run by TCRdb on the reads, gives a single entry per CDR3 protein. In the table there are about half a million distinct CDR3 sequences, around 33% of which are singletons.

J is TRBJ1-5 and V is TRBV24-1; a possible D gene is TRBD1 (5 bases). The origin of this receptor is a human donor with aplastic anemia. Sequenced: sorted CD4+, CD8+, or CD8+CD57+ T cells (not recorded which) from PBMCs. CDR3 nucleotides: TGTGCCACCAGTGACTCGCGGGGGGGACTCAATCAGCCCCAGCATTTT. Translating it yields CATSDSRGGLNQPQHF.